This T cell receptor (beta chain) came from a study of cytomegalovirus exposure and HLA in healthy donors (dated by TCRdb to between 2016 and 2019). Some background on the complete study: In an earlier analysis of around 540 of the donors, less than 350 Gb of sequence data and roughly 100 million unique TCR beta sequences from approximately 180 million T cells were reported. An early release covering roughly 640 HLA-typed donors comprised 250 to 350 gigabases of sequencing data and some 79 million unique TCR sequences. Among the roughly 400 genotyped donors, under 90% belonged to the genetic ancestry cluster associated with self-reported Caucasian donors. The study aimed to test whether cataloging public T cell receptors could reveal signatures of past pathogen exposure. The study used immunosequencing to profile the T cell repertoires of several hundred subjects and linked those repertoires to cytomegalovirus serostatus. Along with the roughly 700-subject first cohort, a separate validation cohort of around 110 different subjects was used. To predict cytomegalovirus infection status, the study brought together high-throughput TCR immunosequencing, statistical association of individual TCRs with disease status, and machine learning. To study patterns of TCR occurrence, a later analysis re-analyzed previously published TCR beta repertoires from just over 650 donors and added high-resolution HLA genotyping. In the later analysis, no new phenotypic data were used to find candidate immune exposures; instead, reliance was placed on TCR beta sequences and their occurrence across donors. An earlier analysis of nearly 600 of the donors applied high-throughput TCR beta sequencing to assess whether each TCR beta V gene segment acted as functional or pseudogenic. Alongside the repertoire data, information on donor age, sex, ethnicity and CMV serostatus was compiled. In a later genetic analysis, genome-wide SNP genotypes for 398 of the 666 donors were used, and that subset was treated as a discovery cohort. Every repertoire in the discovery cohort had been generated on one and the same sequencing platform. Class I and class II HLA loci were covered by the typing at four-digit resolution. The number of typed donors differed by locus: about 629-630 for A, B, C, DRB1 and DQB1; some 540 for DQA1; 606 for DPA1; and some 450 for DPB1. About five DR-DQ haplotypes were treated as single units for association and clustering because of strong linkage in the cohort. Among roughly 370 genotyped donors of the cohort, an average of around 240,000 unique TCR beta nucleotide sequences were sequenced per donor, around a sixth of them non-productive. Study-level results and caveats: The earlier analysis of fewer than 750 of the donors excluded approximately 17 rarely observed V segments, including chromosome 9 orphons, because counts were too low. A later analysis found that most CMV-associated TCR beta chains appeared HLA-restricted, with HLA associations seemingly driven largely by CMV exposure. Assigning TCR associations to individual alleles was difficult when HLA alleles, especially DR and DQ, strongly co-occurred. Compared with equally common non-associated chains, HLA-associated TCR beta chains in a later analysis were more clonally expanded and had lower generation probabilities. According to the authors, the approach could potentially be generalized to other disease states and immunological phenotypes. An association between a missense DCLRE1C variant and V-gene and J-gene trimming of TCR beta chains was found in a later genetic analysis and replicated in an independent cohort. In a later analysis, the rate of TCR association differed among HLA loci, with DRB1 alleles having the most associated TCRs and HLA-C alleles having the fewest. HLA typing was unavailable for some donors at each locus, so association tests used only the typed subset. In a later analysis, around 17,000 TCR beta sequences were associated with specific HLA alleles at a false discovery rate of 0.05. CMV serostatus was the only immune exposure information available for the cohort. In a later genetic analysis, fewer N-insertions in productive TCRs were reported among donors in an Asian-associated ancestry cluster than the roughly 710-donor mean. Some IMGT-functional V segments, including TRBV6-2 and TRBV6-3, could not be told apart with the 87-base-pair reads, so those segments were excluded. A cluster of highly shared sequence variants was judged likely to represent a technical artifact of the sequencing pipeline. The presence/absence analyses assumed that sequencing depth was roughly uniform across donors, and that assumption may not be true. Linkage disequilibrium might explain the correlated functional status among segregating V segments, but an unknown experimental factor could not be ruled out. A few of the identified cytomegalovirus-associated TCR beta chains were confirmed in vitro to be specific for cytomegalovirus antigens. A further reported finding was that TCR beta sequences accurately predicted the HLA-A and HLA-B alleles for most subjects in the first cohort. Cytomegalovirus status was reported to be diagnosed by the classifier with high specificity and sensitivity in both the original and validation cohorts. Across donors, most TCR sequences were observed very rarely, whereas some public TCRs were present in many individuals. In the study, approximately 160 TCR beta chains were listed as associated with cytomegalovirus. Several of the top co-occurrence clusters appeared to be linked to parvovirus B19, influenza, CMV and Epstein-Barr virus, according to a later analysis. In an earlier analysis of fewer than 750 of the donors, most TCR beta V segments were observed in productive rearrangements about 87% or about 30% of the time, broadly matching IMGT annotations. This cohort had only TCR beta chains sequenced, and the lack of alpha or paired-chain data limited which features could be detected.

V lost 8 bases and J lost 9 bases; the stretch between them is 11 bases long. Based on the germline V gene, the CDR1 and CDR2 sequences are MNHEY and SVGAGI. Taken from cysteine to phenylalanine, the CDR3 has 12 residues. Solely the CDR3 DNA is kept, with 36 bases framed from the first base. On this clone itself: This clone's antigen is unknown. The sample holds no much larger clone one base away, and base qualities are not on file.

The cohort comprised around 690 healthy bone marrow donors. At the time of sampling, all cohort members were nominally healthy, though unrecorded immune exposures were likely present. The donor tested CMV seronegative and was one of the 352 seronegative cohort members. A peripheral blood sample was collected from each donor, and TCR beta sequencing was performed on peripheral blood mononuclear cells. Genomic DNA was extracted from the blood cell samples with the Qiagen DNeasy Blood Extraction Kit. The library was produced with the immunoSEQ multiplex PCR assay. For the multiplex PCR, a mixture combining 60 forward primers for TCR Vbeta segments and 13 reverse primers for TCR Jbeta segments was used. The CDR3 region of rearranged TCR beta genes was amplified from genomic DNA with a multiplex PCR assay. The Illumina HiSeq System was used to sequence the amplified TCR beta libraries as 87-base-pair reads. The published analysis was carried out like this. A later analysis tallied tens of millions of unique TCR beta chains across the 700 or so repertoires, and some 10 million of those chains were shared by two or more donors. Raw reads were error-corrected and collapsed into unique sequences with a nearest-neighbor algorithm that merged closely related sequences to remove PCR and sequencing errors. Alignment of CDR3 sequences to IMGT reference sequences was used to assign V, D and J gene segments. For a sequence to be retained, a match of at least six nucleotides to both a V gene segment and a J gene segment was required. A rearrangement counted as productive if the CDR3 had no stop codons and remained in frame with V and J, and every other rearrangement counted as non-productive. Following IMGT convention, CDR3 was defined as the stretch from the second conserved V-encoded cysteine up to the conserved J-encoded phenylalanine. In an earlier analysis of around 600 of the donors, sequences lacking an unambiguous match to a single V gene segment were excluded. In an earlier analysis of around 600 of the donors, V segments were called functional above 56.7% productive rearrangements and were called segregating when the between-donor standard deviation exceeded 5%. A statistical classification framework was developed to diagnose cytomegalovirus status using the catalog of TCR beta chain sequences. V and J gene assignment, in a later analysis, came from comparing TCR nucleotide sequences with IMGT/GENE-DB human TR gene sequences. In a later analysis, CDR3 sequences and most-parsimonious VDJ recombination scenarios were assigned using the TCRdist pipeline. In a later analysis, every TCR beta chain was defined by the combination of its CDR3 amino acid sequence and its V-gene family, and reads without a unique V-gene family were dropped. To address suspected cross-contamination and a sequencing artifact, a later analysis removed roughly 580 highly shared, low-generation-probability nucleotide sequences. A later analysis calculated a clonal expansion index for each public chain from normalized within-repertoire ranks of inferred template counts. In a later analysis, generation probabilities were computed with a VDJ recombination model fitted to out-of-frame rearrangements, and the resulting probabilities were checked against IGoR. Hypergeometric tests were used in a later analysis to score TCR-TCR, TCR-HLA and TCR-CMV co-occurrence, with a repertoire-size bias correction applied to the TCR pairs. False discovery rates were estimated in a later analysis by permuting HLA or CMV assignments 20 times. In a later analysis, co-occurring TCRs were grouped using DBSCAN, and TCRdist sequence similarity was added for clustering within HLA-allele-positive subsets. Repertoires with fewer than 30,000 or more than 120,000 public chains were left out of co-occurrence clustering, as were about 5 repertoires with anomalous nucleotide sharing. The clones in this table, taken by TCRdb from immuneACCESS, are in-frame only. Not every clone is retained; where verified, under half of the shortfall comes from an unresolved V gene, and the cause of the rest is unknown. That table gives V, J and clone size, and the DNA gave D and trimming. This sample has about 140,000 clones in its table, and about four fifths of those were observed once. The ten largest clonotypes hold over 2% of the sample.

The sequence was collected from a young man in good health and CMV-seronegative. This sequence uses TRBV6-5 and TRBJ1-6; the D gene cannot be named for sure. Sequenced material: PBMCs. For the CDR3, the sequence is CASGYRFSPLHF. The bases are TGTGCCAGCGGATACAGATTTTCACCCCTCCACTTT.